These 9 T cell receptor beta chains originate from one sample sequenced in a study of esophageal squamous cell carcinoma under preoperative chemotherapy. Time point denoted: before preoperative PTX-NDP chemotherapy. TCRdb used MiXCR to reprocess the PCR reads, holding one entry per CDR3 protein. The sample carries about 12,000 distinct CDR3 sequences, approximately 50% recorded once. The biological material was taken from a patient given preoperative chemotherapy. These receptors originate from a human donor with esophageal squamous cell carcinoma. The donor label of this sample is uncertain.

This clonotype was recorded a few times. This sequence joins TRBV7-7 and TRBJ2-5; D unclear. The germline V gene encodes CDR1 SSHAT and CDR2 FNYEAQ (reference sequence). The CDR3 sequence is 13 residues long. The CDR3 sequence is CASLPGAHETQYF. The CDR3 nucleotides are TGTGCTAGTTTGCCAGGCGCCCACGAGACCCAGTACTTC.

This clonotype appeared a single time. The gene calls are TRBV7-2 and TRBJ2-4; 10 positions match TRBD2. Near its end, the DNA agrees better with TRBJ2-5, so the J call may be wrong. This CDR3 spans 15 amino acids. Germline values: CDR1 SGHTA, CDR2 FQGNSA. The CDR3 loop is CASSLTSGSSETQYF. The CDR3 DNA is TGTGCCAGCAGCTTGACTAGCGGGTCTAGCGAGACCCAGTACTTC.

Regarding this clonotype: Given the absence of the conserved phenylalanine or tryptophan at the CDR3 end, a read error is likely. It is unclear where the CDR3 begins or ends on the DNA, so no DNA is shown, and the CDR3 is as TCRdb lists it. This sequence joins TRBV7-3 and TRBJ2-3; the D call of TRBD2 is as the table states it, not checked on the DNA. The germline gives CDR1 SGHTA, CDR2 FQGTGA. The CDR3 length equals 15 residues, ends included. CDR3 loop: CASSSGGLVSTSSSS.

Details on this clonotype: Sequence at one end of the junction differs from germline and may be a read error. This chain uses TRBV6-1 with TRBJ2-4, with D possibly called TRBD1 or TRBD2 (5 bases each). The CDR3 runs 14 residues. Germline V gene sequence: CDR1 MNHNS, CDR2 SASEGT. CDR3 DNA: TGTGGCGTCTCGGGGCTGGGAGCCAAAAACACTCAGTACTTT. Residues: CGVSGLGAKNTQYF.

This clonotype is medium-sized in the sample. The gene calls are TRBV6-1 and TRBJ2-1; 8 bases align to TRBD2. Germline lookup yields CDR1 MNHNS and CDR2 SASEGT. The length of the CDR3 is 13 residues. J was trimmed by 3 bases and V by 8 bases; bases with no gene match: 3. CDR3: CASRAGGYNEQFF. The DNA of the CDR3 is TGTGCCAGCCGGGCGGGGGGCTACAATGAGCAGTTCTTC.

This clonotype has only one observation. V is TRBV12-3 or TRBV12-4 and J is TRBJ2-5, with 7 bases matching TRBD2. V lost 4 bases and J lost 11; bases outside the gene matches: 13. The CDR3 totals 14 residues. The CDR3 spells CASSYLAEAGEQYF. The CDR3 nucleotides are TGTGCCAGCAGTTACCTGGCCGAGGCGGGGGAGCAGTACTTC.

The rearrangement joins TRBV7-2 to TRBJ1-1, with a weak D call TRBD1 (5 bases). The V gene lost 2 bases and the J gene lost 5 bases, with 12 bases spanning the gap. This CDR3 contains 14 residues. Germline CDR1 is SGHTA and CDR2 is FQGNSA. The CDR3 protein is CASSLFVRVTEAFF. CDR3 in DNA: TGTGCCAGCAGCTTATTTGTCAGGGTAACTGAAGCTTTCTTT.

The rearrangement uses TRBV6-1 and TRBJ2-5, with D perhaps TRBD1 or TRBD2 (7 bases each). The end of the DNA aligns better with TRBJ2-7, so the J call may be wrong. This CDR3 has 14 amino acids. Per the germline V gene, CDR1 is MNHNS and CDR2 is SASEGT. CDR3 DNA: TGTGCCAGCAGTAGCGGGACAGCAGCCTACGAGCAGTACTTC. Its translation: CASSSGTAAYEQYF.

The V and J genes are TRBV6-1 and TRBJ2-5, with D possibly matching TRBD2 (6 bases). This CDR3 contains 15 residues. Germline V gene data show CDR1 as MNHNS and CDR2 as SASEGT. V shed 2 bases and J shed 4 bases, with 14 bases lying between them. The DNA of the CDR3 is TGTGCCAGCAGTGAATCCTGGAGGGTTGCAGAGACCCAGTACTTC. The encoded protein is CASSESWRVAETQYF.